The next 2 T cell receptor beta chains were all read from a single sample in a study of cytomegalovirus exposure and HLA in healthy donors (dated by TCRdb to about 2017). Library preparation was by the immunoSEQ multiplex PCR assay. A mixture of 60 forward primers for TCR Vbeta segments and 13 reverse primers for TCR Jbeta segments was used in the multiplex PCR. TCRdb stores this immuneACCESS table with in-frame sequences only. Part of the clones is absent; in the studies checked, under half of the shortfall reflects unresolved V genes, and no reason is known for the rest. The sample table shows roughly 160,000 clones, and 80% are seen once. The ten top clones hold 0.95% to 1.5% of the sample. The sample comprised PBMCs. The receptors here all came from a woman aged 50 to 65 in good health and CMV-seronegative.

The CDR3 DNA sequence: TGTGCCAGTCGGACAGGGATGACTGAAGCTTTCTTT. This translates into CASRTGMTEAFF. The chain has TRBV19 and TRBJ1-1, with 8 bases lining up with TRBD1. The CDR3 totals 12 residues. Looked up from germline, CDR1 is LNHDA and CDR2 is SQIVND (reference sequence). The trim removed 8 bases at V and 5 bases at J, leaving 4 bases unmatched.

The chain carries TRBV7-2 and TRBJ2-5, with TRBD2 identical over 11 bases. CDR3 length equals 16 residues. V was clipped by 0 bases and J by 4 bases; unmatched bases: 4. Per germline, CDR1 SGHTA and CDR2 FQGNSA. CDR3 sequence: CASSLASTSGAETQYF. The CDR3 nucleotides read TGTGCCAGCAGCTTAGCTTCGACTAGCGGGGCAGAGACCCAGTACTTC.